These T cell receptor beta chains were read from a single sample in a study of CD8 T cells in ankylosing spondylitis. TCRdb recomputed calls from the 5' RACE reads with MiXCR, one row per CDR3 protein. The data show roughly 38,000 distinct CDR3 sequences, 16% seen once. The sequencing input was blood. Receptors originate from a male donor with ankylosing spondylitis or in good health (not recorded which). Both conserved end residues are part of each CDR3. A D gene is named only where the DNA matches it firmly. Size is omitted from some rows. Given values are once, few, many or a class for expanded clones.

d_gene,abundance,v_gene,j_gene,CDR3aa,CDR3nt
.,few,TRBV3-1,TRBJ1-3,CASSQVGQRNSGNTIYF,TGTGCCAGCAGCCAAGTTGGACAGAGGAACTCTGGAAACACCATATATTTT
.,.,TRBV12-3/TRBV12-4,TRBJ1-4,CASRSYLNEKLFF,TGTGCCAGCAGATCTTACCTTAATGAAAAACTGTTTTTT
.,.,TRBV27,TRBJ2-3,CASSWTGDTQYF,TGTGCCAGCAGTTGGACGGGAGATACGCAGTATTTT
.,.,TRBV12-3/TRBV12-4,TRBJ2-2,CASSSAVTGELFF,TGTGCCAGCAGTTCCGCGGTCACCGGGGAGCTGTTTTTT
.,few,TRBV12-3/TRBV12-4,TRBJ2-1,CASTPGWGNEQFF,TGTGCCAGCACTCCGGGGTGGGGCAATGAGCAGTTCTTC
.,few,TRBV29-1,TRBJ1-1,CSVGSHPEAFF,TGCAGCGTTGGTAGCCATCCTGAAGCTTTCTTT
.,.,TRBV5-1,TRBJ2-1,CASSLEFWGDNEQFF,TGCGCCAGCAGCCTGGAATTTTGGGGAGACAATGAGCAGTTCTTC
TRBD2,.,TRBV7-2,TRBJ2-2,CASSLVGTSGNTGELFF,TGTGCCAGCAGCTTAGTAGGGACTAGCGGGAACACCGGGGAGCTGTTTTTT
.,.,TRBV12-3/TRBV12-4,TRBJ2-2,CASSGGSINTGELFF,TGTGCCAGCAGTGGGGGCAGTATTAACACCGGGGAGCTGTTTTTT
.,few,TRBV20-1,TRBJ2-1,CSARDPGQSSYNEQFF,TGCAGTGCTAGAGATCCTGGACAAAGCTCCTACAATGAGCAGTTCTTC
.,few,TRBV14,TRBJ2-3,CASSQQGPSTDTQYF,TGTGCCAGCAGCCAGCAGGGGCCTAGCACAGATACGCAGTATTTT
.,few,TRBV6-2/TRBV6-3,TRBJ2-1,CASTSWNEQFF,TGTGCCAGCACCAGCTGGAATGAGCAGTTCTTC
.,.,TRBV5-1,TRBJ2-1,CASSLESEIGKQFF,TGCGCCAGCAGCTTGGAATCCGAGATTGGTAAGCAGTTCTTC
TRBD1,.,TRBV7-2,TRBJ2-2,CASSKHGQGAGTGELFF,TGTGCCAGCAGCAAACACGGACAGGGGGCGGGAACCGGGGAGCTGTTTTTT
TRBD2,.,TRBV20-1,TRBJ2-3,CSSALAGAGPDTQYF,TGCAGTTCTGCACTAGCGGGGGCCGGGCCAGATACGCAGTATTTT
.,.,TRBV10-3,TRBJ2-1,CASGLRGEQFF,TGTGCCAGCGGGCTTAGGGGGGAGCAGTTCTTC
TRBD1,.,TRBV20-1,TRBJ1-5,CSATRGADNQPQHF,TGCAGTGCGACCAGGGGGGCTGACAATCAGCCCCAGCATTTT
TRBD1,.,TRBV29-1,TRBJ1-4,CSVERQGELFF,TGCAGCGTTGAACGACAGGGGGAACTGTTTTTT
.,.,TRBV6-6,TRBJ2-4,CASSSPGANIQYF,TGTGCCAGCAGTTCCCCTGGGGCGAACATTCAGTACTTC
.,few,TRBV29-1,TRBJ1-4,CSVGETVSEKLFF,TGCAGCGTTGGTGAAACGGTTTCAGAAAAACTGTTTTTT
.,.,TRBV6-2/TRBV6-3,TRBJ2-2,CASTPTGNTGELFF,TGTGCCAGTACGCCGACAGGGAACACCGGGGAGCTGTTTTTT
.,.,TRBV5-6,TRBJ2-1,CASSLVPGGEQFF,TGTGCCAGCAGCTTGGTACCAGGTGGTGAGCAGTTCTTC
TRBD1,.,TRBV12-3/TRBV12-4,TRBJ1-6,CASRSLQGANSPLHF,TGTGCCAGCAGGTCCCTCCAGGGGGCGAATTCACCCCTCCACTTT
.,few,TRBV5-1,TRBJ2-1,CASSLGSGTYNEQFF,TGCGCCAGCAGCTTGGGTAGCGGAACTTACAATGAGCAGTTCTTC
.,few,TRBV5-1,TRBJ1-1,CASSFEVNTEAFF,TGCGCCAGCAGCTTTGAAGTTAACACTGAAGCTTTCTTT
.,few,TRBV29-1,TRBJ2-1,CSVQKGWDNEQFF,TGCAGCGTTCAAAAGGGTTGGGACAATGAGCAGTTCTTC
.,.,TRBV6-2/TRBV6-3,TRBJ1-5,CASSYSAAANQPQHF,TGTGCCAGCAGTTACTCAGCGGCAGCTAATCAGCCCCAGCATTTT
TRBD1,.,TRBV28,TRBJ1-1,CASSPGGQVNTEAFF,TGTGCCAGCAGTCCTGGGGGACAGGTGAACACTGAAGCTTTCTTT
TRBD2,few,TRBV29-1,TRBJ2-7,CSVDPSGRGYEQYF,TGCAGCGTTGATCCTAGCGGGAGGGGTTACGAGCAGTACTTC
TRBD1,once,TRBV6-1,TRBJ2-1,CASSKPGQVYNEQFF,TGTGCCAGCAGTAAGCCGGGACAGGTCTACAATGAGCAGTTCTTC
.,few,TRBV12-3/TRBV12-4,TRBJ2-3,CASSQGTDTQYF,TGTGCCAGCAGCCAAGGCACAGATACGCAGTATTTT
TRBD2,medium-sized,TRBV7-9,TRBJ2-1,CASSPGTSGYNEQFF,TGTGCCAGCAGCCCGGGGACTAGCGGTTACAATGAGCAGTTCTTC
TRBD2,few,TRBV5-1,TRBJ2-3,CASRQTSGVDTQYF,TGCGCCAGCAGGCAGACTAGCGGGGTGGATACGCAGTATTTT
TRBD1,.,TRBV20-1,TRBJ2-5,CSCKGAPQETQYF,TGCAGTTGTAAGGGGGCACCGCAAGAGACCCAGTACTTC
TRBD1,.,TRBV20-1,TRBJ2-1,CSATDRGSYNEQFF,TGCAGTGCCACAGACAGGGGGTCTTACAATGAGCAGTTCTTC
.,few,TRBV29-1,TRBJ2-2,CSVEDRSETGELFF,TGCAGCGTTGAAGATCGTTCCGAGACCGGGGAGCTGTTTTTT
.,few,TRBV19,TRBJ2-1,CASSSRQAHNEQFF,TGTGCCAGTAGTAGTCGGCAAGCTCACAATGAGCAGTTCTTC
TRBD1,many,TRBV7-2,TRBJ2-1,CASSLGQGNYNEQFF,TGTGCCAGCAGCTTAGGACAGGGCAACTACAATGAGCAGTTCTTC
TRBD1,.,TRBV28,TRBJ1-5,CASSKPGQGSNGNQPQHF,TGTGCCAGCAGCAAACCGGGACAGGGATCGAACGGCAATCAGCCCCAGCATTTT
.,many,TRBV5-1,TRBJ2-3,CASRQVGSTDTQYF,TGCGCCAGCAGACAGGTGGGCAGCACAGATACGCAGTATTTT
.,.,TRBV14,TRBJ2-5,CASSLRISQETQYF,TGTGCCAGCAGCCTAAGAATCAGCCAAGAGACCCAGTACTTC
TRBD1,.,TRBV20-1,TRBJ2-3,CSARDRGSTDTQYF,TGCAGTGCTAGGGACAGGGGTAGCACAGATACGCAGTATTTT
TRBD2,few,TRBV29-1,TRBJ2-3,CSVEGAGEDTQYF,TGCAGCGTTGAAGGAGCGGGAGAGGATACGCAGTATTTT
TRBD1,few,TRBV5-1,TRBJ2-4,CASSPWAGGNIQYF,TGCGCCAGCAGCCCCTGGGCAGGGGGAAACATTCAGTACTTC
.,.,TRBV15,TRBJ2-2,CATSISPARGRVLDTGELFF,TGTGCCACCAGCATCTCTCCCGCAAGGGGTCGGGTGTTGGACACCGGGGAGCTGTTTTTT
TRBD1,many,TRBV29-1,TRBJ2-5,CSARRGQGNGEYF,TGCAGCGCCCGAAGGGGACAGGGGAATGGCGAGTACTTC
TRBD2,few,TRBV7-3,TRBJ2-1,CASSPRDKRGEYNEQFF,TGTGCCAGCAGCCCCCGCGATAAGCGGGGGGAATACAATGAGCAGTTCTTC
.,.,TRBV3-1,TRBJ2-1,CASSQAGDIRREQFF,TGTGCCAGCAGCCAAGCGGGTGATATTCGACGGGAGCAGTTCTTC
.,.,TRBV14,TRBJ2-3,CASSPRDRVSTDTQYF,TGTGCCAGCAGCCCCCGGGACCGTGTCAGCACAGATACGCAGTATTTT
.,.,TRBV4-3,TRBJ2-5,CASSQVVRSETQYF,TGCGCCAGCAGCCAAGTTGTACGGAGTGAGACCCAGTACTTC
TRBD2,.,TRBV29-1,TRBJ2-1,CSSERGGYNEQFF,TGCAGCTCTGAGCGGGGGGGCTACAATGAGCAGTTCTTC
TRBD1,.,TRBV12-3/TRBV12-4,TRBJ2-3,CASSLTGTGDGTDTQYF,TGTGCCAGCAGTTTAACCGGGACAGGGGATGGCACAGATACGCAGTATTTT
.,many,TRBV10-3,TRBJ1-6,CAISENGPLVGHSYNSPLHF,TGTGCCATCAGTGAAAACGGGCCCTTGGTAGGGCACTCCTATAATTCACCCCTCCACTTT
.,.,TRBV5-1,TRBJ1-1,CASSLDRGGNTEAFF,TGCGCCAGCAGCTTGGACCGGGGTGGAAACACTGAAGCTTTCTTT
TRBD2,.,TRBV27,TRBJ2-1,CASKFIGLAGAGQFF,TGTGCCAGCAAGTTCATTGGACTAGCGGGAGCCGGGCAGTTCTTC
.,.,TRBV25-1,TRBJ2-2,CASSEAGWTGELFF,TGTGCCAGCAGTGAGGCCGGGTGGACCGGGGAGCTGTTTTTT
TRBD1,.,TRBV29-1,TRBJ1-1,CSVAPGQGEAFF,TGCAGCGTAGCCCCGGGACAGGGGGAAGCTTTCTTT
.,few,TRBV15,TRBJ2-3,CATLPAGPTSTDTQYF,TGTGCCACCCTCCCCGCAGGGCCAACCAGCACAGATACGCAGTATTTT